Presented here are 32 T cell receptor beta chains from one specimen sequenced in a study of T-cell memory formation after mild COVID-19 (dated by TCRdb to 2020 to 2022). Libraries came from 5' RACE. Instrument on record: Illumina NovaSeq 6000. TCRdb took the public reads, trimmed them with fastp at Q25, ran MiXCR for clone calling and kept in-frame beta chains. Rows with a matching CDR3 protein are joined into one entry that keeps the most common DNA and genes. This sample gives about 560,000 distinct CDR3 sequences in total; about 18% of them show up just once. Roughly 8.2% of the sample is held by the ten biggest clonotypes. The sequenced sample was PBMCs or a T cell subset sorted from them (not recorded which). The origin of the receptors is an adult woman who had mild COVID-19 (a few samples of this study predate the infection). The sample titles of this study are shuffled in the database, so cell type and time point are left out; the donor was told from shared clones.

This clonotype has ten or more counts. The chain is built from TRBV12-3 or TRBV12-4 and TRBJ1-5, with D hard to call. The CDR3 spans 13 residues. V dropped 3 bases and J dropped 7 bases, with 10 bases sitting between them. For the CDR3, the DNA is TGTGCCAGCAGTTTGGGCGGGGAACAGCCCCAGCATTTT. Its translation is CASSLGGEQPQHF.

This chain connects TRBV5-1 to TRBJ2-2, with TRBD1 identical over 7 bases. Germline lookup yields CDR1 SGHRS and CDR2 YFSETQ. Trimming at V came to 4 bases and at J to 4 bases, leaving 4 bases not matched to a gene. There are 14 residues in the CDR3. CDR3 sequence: CASSRDSTTGELFF. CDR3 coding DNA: TGCGCCAGCAGCCGGGACAGCACCACCGGGGAGCTGTTTTTT.

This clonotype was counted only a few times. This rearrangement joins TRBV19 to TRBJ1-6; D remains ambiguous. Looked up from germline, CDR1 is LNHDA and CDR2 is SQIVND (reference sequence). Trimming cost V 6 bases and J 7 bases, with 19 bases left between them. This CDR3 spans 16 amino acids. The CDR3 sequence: CASRGSLAEENSPLHF. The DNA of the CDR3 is TGTGCCAGTAGAGGCAGTTTGGCGGAGGAAAATTCACCCCTCCACTTT. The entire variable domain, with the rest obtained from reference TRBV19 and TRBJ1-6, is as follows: DGGITQSPKYLFRKEGQNVTLSCEQNLNHDAMYWYRQDPGQGLRLIYYSQIVNDFQKGDIAEGYSVSREKKESFPLTVTSAQKNPTAFYLCASRGSLAEENSPLHFGNGTRLTVT.

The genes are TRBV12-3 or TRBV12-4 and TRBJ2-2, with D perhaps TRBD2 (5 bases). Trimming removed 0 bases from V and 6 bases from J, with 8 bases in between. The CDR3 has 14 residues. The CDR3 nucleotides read TGTGCCAGCAGTTTAGCGCCTAGCCCCGGGGAGCTGTTTTTT. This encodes CASSLAPSPGELFF.

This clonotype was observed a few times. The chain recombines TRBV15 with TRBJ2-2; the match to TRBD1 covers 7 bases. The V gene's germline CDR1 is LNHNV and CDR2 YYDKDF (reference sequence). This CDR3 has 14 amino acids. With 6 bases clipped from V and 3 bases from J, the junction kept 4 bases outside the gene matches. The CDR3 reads CATSPTGYTGELFF. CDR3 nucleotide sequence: TGTGCCACCAGTCCGACAGGGTACACCGGGGAGCTGTTTTTT.

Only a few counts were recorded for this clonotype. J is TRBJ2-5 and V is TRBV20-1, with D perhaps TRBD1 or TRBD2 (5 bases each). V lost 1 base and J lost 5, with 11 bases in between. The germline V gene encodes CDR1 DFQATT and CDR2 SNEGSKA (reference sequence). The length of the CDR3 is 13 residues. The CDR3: CSARVPGHETQYF. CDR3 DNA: TGCAGTGCTAGAGTCCCGGGGCACGAGACCCAGTACTTC.

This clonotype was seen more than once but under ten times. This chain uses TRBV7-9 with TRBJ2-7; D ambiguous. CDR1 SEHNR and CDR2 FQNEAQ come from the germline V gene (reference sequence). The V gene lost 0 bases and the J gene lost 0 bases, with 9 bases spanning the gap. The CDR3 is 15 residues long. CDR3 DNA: TGTGCCAGCAGCTTAGCCCCCCCCGACTCCTACGAGCAGTACTTC. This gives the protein CASSLAPPDSYEQYF.

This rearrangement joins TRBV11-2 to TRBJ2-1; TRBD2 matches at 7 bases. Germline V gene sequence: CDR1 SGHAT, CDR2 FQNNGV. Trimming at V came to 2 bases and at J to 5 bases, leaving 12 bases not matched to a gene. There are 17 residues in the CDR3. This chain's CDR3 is CASSLRLAVDLDNEQFF. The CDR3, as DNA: TGTGCCAGCAGCTTACGGCTAGCGGTGGATTTAGACAATGAGCAGTTCTTC.

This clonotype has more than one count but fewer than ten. CDR3 bases: TGTGCCAGCAGTTTGTGGGGGGCGCGGACAGATACGCAGTATTTT. Its protein product is CASSLWGARTDTQYF. This sequence joins TRBV12-3 or TRBV12-4 and TRBJ2-3; possibly TRBD1 or TRBD2 for D (6 bases each). This CDR3 spans 15 amino acids. Trimming took 3 bases from V and 3 from J, leaving 13 bases between them.

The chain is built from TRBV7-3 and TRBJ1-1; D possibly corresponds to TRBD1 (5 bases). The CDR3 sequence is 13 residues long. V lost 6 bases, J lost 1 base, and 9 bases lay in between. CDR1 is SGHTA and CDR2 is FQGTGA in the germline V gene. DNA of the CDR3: TGTGCCAGCAGAAAGGGGTCGAACACTGAAGCTTTCTTT. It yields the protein CASRKGSNTEAFF. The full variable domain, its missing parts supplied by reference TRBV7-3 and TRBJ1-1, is GAGVSQTPSNKVTEKGKYVELRCDPISGHTALYWYRQSLGQGPEFLIYFQGTGAADDSGLPNDRFFAVRPEGSVSTLKIQRTERGDSAVYLCASRKGSNTEAFFGQGTRLTVV.

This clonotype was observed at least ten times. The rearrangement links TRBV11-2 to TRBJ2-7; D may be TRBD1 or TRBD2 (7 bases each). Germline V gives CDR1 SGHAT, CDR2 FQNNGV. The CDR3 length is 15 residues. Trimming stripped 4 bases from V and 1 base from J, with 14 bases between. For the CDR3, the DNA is TGTGCCAGCAGCTCAGCGGGACAGCCTTCCTACGAGCAGTACTTC. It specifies CASSSAGQPSYEQYF.

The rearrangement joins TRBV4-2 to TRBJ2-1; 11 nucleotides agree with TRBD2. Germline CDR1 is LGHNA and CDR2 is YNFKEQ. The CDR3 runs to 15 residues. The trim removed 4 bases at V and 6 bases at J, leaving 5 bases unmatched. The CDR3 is CASSRISGGANEQFF. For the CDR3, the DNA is TGTGCCAGCAGCCGTATTAGCGGGGGGGCCAATGAGCAGTTCTTC.

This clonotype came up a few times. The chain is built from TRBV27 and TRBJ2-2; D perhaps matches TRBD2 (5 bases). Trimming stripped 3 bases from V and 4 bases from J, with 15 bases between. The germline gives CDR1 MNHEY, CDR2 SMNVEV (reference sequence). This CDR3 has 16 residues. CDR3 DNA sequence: TGTGCCAGCAGTTTGCCCAGCGGCGGGTTCACCGGGGAGCTGTTTTTT. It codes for CASSLPSGGFTGELFF.

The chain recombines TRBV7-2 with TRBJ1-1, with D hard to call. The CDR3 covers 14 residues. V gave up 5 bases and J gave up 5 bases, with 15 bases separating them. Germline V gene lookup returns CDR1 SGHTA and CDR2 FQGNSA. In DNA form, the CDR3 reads TGTGCCAGCAGCACGGACTGGGGAGGGACTGAAGCTTTCTTT. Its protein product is CASSTDWGGTEAFF.

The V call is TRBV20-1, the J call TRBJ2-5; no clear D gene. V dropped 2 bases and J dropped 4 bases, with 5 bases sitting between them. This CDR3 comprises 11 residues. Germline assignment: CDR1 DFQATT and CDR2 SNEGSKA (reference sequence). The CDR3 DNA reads TGCAGTGCTAGACATGGAGAGACCCAGTACTTC. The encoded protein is CSARHGETQYF.

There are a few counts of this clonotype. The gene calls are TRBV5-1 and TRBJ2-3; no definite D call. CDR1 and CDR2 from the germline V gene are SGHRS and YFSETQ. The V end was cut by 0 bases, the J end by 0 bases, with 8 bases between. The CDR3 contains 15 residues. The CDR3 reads CASSLAGRSTDTQYF. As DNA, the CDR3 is TGCGCCAGCAGCTTGGCAGGCAGGAGCACAGATACGCAGTATTTT.

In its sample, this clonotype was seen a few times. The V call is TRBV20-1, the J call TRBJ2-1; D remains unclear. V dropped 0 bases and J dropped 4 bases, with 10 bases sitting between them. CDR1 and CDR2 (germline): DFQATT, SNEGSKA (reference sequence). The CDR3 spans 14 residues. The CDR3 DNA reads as TGCAGTGCTAGAGATTTGAGCCAATACAATGAGCAGTTCTTC. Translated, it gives CSARDLSQYNEQFF.

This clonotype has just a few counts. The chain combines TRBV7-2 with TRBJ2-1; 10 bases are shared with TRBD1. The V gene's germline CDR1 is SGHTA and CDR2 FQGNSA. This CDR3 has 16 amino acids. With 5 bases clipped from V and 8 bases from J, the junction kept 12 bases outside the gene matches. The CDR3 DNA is TGTGCCAGCAGCGAACAACCGGGACAGGGGCTCGATGAGCAGTTCTTC. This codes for CASSEQPGQGLDEQFF.

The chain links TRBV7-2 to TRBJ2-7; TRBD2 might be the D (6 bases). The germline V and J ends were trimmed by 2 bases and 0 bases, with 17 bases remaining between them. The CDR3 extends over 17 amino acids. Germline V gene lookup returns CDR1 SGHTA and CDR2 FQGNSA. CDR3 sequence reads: CASSLFPRERSSYEQYF. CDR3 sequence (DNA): TGTGCCAGCAGCTTATTTCCCCGGGAGAGGAGCTCCTACGAGCAGTACTTC.

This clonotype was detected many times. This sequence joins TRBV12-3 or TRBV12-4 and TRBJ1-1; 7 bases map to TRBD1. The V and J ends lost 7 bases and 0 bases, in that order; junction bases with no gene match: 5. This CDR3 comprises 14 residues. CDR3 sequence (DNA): TGTGCCAGCACCCTGGGACAGTTGAACACTGAAGCTTTCTTT. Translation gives CASTLGQLNTEAFF.

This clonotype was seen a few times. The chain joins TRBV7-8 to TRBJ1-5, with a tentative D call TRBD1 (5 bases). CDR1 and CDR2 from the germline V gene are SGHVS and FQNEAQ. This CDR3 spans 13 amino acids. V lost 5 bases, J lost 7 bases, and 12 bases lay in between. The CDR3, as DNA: TGTGCCAGCAGCGCAGGGAGAGGACAGCCCCAGCATTTT. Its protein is CASSAGRGQPQHF.

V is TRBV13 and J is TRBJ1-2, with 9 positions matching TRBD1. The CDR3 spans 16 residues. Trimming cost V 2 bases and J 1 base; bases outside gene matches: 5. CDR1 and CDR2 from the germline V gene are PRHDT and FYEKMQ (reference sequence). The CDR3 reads CASSLSGTGSNYGYTF. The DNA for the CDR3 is TGTGCCAGCAGCTTATCCGGGACAGGGAGTAACTATGGCTACACCTTC.

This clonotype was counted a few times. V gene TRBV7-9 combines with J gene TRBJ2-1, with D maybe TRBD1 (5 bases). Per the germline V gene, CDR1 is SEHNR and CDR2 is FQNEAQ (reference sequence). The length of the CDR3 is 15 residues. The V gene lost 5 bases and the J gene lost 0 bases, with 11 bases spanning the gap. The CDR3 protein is CASSQTASSYNEQFF. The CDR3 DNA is TGTGCCAGCAGCCAGACAGCAAGCTCCTACAATGAGCAGTTCTTC.

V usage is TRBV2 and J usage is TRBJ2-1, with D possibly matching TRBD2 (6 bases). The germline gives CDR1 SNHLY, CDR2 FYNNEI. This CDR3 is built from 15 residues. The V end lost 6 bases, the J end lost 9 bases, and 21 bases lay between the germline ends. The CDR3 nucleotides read TGTGCCAGCAGGTCAGGCGGGACCACCTCAAGTGAGCAGTTCTTC. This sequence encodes CASRSGGTTSSEQFF.

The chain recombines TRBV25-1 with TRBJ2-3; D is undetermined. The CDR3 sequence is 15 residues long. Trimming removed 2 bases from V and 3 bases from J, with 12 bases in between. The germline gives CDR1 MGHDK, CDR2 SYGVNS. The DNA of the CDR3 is TGTGCCAGCAGTGAAGGAGTAACGACGACAGATACGCAGTATTTT. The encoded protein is CASSEGVTTTDTQYF.

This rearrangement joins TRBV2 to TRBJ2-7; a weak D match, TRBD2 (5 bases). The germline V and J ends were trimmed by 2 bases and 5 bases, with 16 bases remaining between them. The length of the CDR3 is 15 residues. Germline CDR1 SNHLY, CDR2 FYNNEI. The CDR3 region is CASSEQTTNPDEQYF. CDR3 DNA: TGTGCCAGCAGTGAACAGACGACTAACCCCGACGAGCAGTACTTC.

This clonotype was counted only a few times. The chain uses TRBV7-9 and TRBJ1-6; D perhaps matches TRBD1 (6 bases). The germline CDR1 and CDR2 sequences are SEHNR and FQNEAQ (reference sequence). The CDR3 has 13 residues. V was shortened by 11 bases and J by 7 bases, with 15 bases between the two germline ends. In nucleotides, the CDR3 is TGTGCCGCAACCGGGACACTCAATTCACCCCTCCACTTT. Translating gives CAATGTLNSPLHF.

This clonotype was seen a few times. This chain's CDR3 is CASSPPGVNEQFF. DNA of the CDR3: TGTGCCAGCTCACCACCGGGGGTAAATGAGCAGTTCTTC. J is TRBJ2-1 and V is TRBV18, with D perhaps given as TRBD1 or TRBD2 (5 bases each). Germline CDR1 and CDR2: KGHSH and LQKENI. Trimming shortened V by 0 bases and J by 7 bases, and 7 bases separated the two germline ends. The CDR3 loop spans 13 amino acids.

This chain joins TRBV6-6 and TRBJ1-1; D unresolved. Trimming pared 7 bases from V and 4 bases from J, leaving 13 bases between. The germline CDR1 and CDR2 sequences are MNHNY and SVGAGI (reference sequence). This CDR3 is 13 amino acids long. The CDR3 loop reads CASTQPGVTEAFF. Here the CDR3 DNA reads TGTGCCAGCACCCAACCCGGGGTCACTGAAGCTTTCTTT.

CDR3 sequence (DNA): TGTGCCAGCAGCTCGATAGGGGGAGGCACCGGGGAGCTGTTTTTT. Protein: CASSSIGGGTGELFF. The chain employs TRBV7-3 and TRBJ2-2, with D possibly called TRBD1 or TRBD2 (6 bases each). Looked up from germline, CDR1 is SGHTA and CDR2 is FQGTGA. V lost 4 bases and J 4 bases, leaving 13 bases between the germline ends. This CDR3 region has 15 residues.

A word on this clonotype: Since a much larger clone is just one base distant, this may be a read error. In DNA, the CDR3 is TGTGCCAGCAGCCGGACTAGCGCCTACGAGCAGTACTTC. It yields the protein CASSRTSAYEQYF. The chain links TRBV9 to TRBJ2-7; 9 positions agree with TRBD2. Germline V gene data show CDR1 as SGDLS and CDR2 as YYNGEE. This CDR3 has 13 amino acids. J lost 2 bases, V lost 4 bases, and 1 base had no gene match.

CDR3 amino acids: CASSPTALILNEQFF. The DNA for the CDR3 is TGTGCCAGCAGTCCGACAGCGTTGATTCTCAATGAGCAGTTCTTC. The V gene is TRBV6-4, the J gene TRBJ2-1; a weak D match, TRBD1 (5 bases). In germline, CDR1 is MRHNA, CDR2 SNTAGT. The CDR3 is 15 amino acids. V dropped 5 bases and J dropped 6 bases, with 17 bases sitting between them.